This TCR beta chain comes out of a study of tumor-infiltrating lymphocytes in primary liver carcinoma. A constant-region primer primed TCR beta cDNA synthesis from about 530 ng of total RNA. Three nested multiplex PCR rounds, a slightly modified ARM-PCR, produced the libraries for TCR beta. The first two PCR rounds used TRBV1-TRBV30 primers with a Cbeta primer, 9 to 10 cycles each. TCRdb itself ran the multiplex PCR reads through MiXCR, one entry per CDR3 protein. The sample lists about 320,000 distinct CDR3 sequences, over 55% seen once, with roughly 9% in the top ten. Germline DNA was also extracted, while the blood RNA originated from unsorted whole blood. No treatment had been given to the patients, who were chronically infected with HBV. They drew about 3.9 milliliters of peripheral blood before surgery. CDR1 is SQVTM, CDR2 ANQGSEA, per germline. A total of 15 residues make up the CDR3, ends included.

In regard to this clonotype: The antigen remains undetermined. The final CDR3 position lacks the conserved phenylalanine or tryptophan, pointing to a likely read error. The DNA is omitted, as the CDR3 cannot be located on it reliably, and the CDR3 follows TCRdb's listing.

Findings and caveats of the study: In tumor-adjacent and tumor-blood pairs, overlap was lower than in tumor region pairs. The difference in top-250-clone fraction between tumors and blood was significant, favoring tumors (p = 0.039).

This receptor was obtained from a man aged 35-49 years with primary liver carcinoma and hepatitis B virus infection. The chain joins TRBV29-1 to TRBJ1-1; the D call in the table, TRBD1, was not verified against the DNA. Sequencing used peripheral blood. The CDR3 region is CSVGDRGNWRSEAFL.